The 2 T cell receptor beta chains below come from one sample, sequenced in a study of cytomegalovirus exposure and HLA in healthy donors. It was with 60 Vbeta and 13 Jbeta primers that the PCR ran. Measured with immunoSEQ multiplex PCR; TCRdb has only the in-frame clones, and not every one. The data contain about 91,000 clones, 86% of them singletons. The material sequenced was PBMCs. These receptor sequences come from a man aged 30 to 39 in good health and CMV-seropositive.

This clone turned up a few times. The chain joins TRBV5-1 to TRBJ2-1; 7 nucleotides match TRBD1. Losses at the gene ends were 1 base for V and 4 bases for J; bases not matched to a gene: 2. Germline CDR1 and CDR2: SGHRS and YFSETQ. This CDR3 contains 14 residues. CDR3 sequence (DNA): TGCGCCAGCAGCTTGAGGACAGGATACAATGAGCAGTTCTTC. It codes for CASSLRTGYNEQFF.

This chain joins TRBV5-6 and TRBJ1-2; D is unclear. The CDR3 runs to 15 residues. Between the trimmed V and J ends, which lost 0 bases and 2 bases, there was a span of 11 bases. The germline CDR1 and CDR2 sequences are SGHDT and YYEEEE. The CDR3 spells CASSLAPVFNYGYTF. DNA of the CDR3: TGTGCCAGCAGCTTGGCCCCGGTTTTCAACTATGGCTACACCTTC.